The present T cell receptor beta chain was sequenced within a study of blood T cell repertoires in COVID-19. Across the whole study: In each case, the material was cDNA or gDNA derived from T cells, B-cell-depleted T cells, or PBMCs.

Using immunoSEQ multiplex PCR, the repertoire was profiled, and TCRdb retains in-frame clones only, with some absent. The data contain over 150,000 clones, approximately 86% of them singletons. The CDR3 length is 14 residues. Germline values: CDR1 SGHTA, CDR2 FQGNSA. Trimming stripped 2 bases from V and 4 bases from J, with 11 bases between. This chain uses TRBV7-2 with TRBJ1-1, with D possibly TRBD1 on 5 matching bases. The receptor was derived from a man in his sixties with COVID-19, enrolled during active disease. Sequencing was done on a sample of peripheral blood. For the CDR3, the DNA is TGTGCCAGCAGCTTATTGGCGGGGGGCACTGAAGCTTTCTTT. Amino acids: CASSLLAGGTEAFF.